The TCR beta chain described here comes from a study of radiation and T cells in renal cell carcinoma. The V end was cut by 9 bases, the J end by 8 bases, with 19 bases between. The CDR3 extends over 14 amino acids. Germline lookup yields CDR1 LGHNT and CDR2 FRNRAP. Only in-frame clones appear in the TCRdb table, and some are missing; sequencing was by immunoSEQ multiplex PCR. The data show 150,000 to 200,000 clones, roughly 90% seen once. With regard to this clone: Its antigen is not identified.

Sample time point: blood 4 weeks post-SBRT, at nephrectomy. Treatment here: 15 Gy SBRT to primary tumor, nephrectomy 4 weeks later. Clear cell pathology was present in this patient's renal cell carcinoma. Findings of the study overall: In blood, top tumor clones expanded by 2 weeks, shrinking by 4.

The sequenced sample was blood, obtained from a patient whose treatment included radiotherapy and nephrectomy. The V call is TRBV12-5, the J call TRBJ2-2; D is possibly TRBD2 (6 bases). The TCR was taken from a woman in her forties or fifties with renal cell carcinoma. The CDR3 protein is CASRSGEVGGELFF. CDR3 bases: TGTGCTAGCCGCTCGGGAGAGGTAGGAGGGGAGCTGTTTTTT. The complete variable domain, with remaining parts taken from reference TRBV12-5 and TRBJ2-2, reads DARVTQTPRHKVTEMGQEVTMRCQPILGHNTVFWYRQTMMQGLELLAYFRNRAPLDDSGMPKDRFSAEMPDATLATLKIQPSEPRDSAVYFCASRSGEVGGELFFGEGSRLTVL.